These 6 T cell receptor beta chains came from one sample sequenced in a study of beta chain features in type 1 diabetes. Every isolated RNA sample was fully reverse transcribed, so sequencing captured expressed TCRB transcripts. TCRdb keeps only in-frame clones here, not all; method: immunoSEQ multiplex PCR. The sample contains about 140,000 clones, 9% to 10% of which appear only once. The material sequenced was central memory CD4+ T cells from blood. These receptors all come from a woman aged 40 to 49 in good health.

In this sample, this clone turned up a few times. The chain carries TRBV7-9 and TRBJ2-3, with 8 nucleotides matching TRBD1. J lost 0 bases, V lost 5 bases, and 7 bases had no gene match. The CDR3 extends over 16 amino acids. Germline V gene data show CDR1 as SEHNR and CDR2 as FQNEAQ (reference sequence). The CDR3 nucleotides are TGTGCCAGCAGCCCACGTGGGACAGGAAGCACAGATACGCAGTATTTT. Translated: CASSPRGTGSTDTQYF.

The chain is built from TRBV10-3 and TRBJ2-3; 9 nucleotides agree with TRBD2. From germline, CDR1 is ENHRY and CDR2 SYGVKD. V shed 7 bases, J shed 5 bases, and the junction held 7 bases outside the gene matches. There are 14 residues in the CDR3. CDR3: CAINGAGGEDTQYF. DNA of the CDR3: TGTGCCATCAATGGAGCGGGGGGCGAAGATACGCAGTATTTT.

Written as DNA, the CDR3 is TGTGCCAGCAGCTGGACAGGGGGCATGGTCGATACGCAGTATTTT. It encodes CASSWTGGMVDTQYF. This chain joins TRBV12-1 and TRBJ2-3; the table's D gene call, TRBD1, was not cross checked with the DNA. TRBV12-1 is a pseudogene locus. This CDR3 has 15 residues.

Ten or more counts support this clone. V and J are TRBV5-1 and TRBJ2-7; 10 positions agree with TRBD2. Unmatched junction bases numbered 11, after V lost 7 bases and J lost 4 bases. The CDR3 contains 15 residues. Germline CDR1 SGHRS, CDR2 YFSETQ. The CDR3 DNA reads TGCGCCAGCGCCCAGGATCCGGGACTAGCGTACGAGCAGTACTTC. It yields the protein CASAQDPGLAYEQYF.

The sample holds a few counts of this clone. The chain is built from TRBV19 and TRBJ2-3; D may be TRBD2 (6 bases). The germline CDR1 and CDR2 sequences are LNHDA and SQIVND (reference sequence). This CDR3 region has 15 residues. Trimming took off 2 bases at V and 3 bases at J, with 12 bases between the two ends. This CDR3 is CASSISGTLTDTQYF. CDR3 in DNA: TGTGCCAGTAGTATATCCGGGACTTTAACAGATACGCAGTATTTT.

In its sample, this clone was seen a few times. In nucleotides, the CDR3 is TGCGCCAGCAGCCAACCGGGACAGTCCACCGGGGAGCTGTTTTTT. This sequence encodes CASSQPGQSTGELFF. The rearrangement uses TRBV5-1 and TRBJ2-2; TRBD1 agrees at 7 bases. This CDR3 has 15 residues. CDR1 and CDR2 from the germline V gene are SGHRS and YFSETQ. The V and J ends lost 4 bases and 4 bases, in that order; junction bases with no gene match: 7.